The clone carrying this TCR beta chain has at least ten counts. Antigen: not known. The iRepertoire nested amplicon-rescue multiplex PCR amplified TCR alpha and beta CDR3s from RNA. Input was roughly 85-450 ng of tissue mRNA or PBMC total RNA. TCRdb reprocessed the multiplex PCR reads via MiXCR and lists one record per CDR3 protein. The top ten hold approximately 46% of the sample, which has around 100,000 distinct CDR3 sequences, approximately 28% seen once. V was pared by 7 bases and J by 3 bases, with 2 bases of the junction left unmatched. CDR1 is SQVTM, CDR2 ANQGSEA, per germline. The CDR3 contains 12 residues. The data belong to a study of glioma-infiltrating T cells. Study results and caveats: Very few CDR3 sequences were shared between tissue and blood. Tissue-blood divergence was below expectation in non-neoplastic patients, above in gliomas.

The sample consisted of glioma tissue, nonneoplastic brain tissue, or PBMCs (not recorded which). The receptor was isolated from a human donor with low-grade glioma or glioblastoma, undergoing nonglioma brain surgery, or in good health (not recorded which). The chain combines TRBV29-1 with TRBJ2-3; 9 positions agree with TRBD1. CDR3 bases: TGCAGCGGGGACAGGGAAACAGATACGCAGTATTTT. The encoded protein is CSGDRETDTQYF.